The text below deals with one T cell receptor (beta chain). Antigen specificity is unknown. The CDR3 has 12 amino acids. Trimming stripped 8 bases from V and 8 bases from J, with 13 bases between. In germline, CDR1 is SGHTA, CDR2 FQGNSA. The data were taken from a study of OX40 agonist ivuxolimab in advanced cancers. Measured with immunoSEQ multiplex PCR; TCRdb has only the in-frame clones, and not every one. The repertoire consists of about 67,000 clones, with approximately 93% occurring once and the leading ten covering roughly 2.2%. General observations from the study: Expanded clones were, on average, more numerous in CD8+ T cells than in CD4+.

V and J are TRBV7-2 and TRBJ2-4; D may be TRBD1 (6 bases). The starting material was CD4+ or CD8+ T cells sorted from blood, obtained in a trial of the OX40 agonist ivuxolimab. This clonotype was obtained from an adult with an advanced solid tumor such as melanoma, head and neck, liver or kidney cancer. For the CDR3, the DNA is TGTGCCAGCCTAAACAGGGATGACATTCAGTACTTC. Translating gives CASLNRDDIQYF.